What follows are 17 T cell receptor beta chains derived from one specimen sequenced in a study of shared clonotypes between healthy human individuals. Measured with immunoSEQ multiplex PCR; TCRdb has only the in-frame clones, and not every one. Here the sample spans more than 2,000,000 clones, 93% being singletons. Sequencing was done on a sample of naive CD4+ T cells from PBMCs. Sample subset: CD45RA+ positively selected. The receptors stem from a man aged 18-30 years in good health. Some clones in this sample may be carry-over from other donors' samples.

This chain's CDR3 is CASSLFGANSGNTIYF. The DNA for the CDR3 is TGTGCCAGCAGCTTGTTCGGGGCCAACTCTGGAAACACCATATATTTT. This chain joins TRBV11-2 and TRBJ1-3; possibly TRBD1 for D (5 bases). Germline V lookup: CDR1 SGHAT, CDR2 FQNNGV. The CDR3 is 16 residues long. V was trimmed by 3 bases and J by 0 bases, leaving 12 bases between them.

This rearrangement joins TRBV5-1 to TRBJ2-7, with TRBD2 as a possible D gene (6 bases). The CDR3 is 15 residues long. V lost 5 bases, J lost 0 bases, and 15 bases lay in between. CDR1 SGHRS and CDR2 YFSETQ come from the germline V gene. The DNA for the CDR3 is TGCGCCAGCAGTAGGGACTTCGGGGGCTCCTACGAGCAGTACTTC. It encodes CASSRDFGGSYEQYF. The full variable domain, completed using reference TRBV5-1 and TRBJ2-7, is KAGVTQTPRYLIKTRGQQVTLSCSPISGHRSVSWYQQTPGQGLQFLFEYFSETQRNKGNFPGRFSGRQFSNSRSEMNVSTLELGDSALYLCASSRDFGGSYEQYFGPGTRLTVT.

The chain has TRBV4-1 and TRBJ2-5, with TRBD2 identical over 9 bases. This CDR3 contains 16 residues. The junction had 7 bases not matched to a gene; V was cut back by 4 bases and J by 1 base. The V gene's germline CDR1 is MGHRA and CDR2 YSYEKL. CDR3 bases: TGCGCCAGCAGCCGAGCTTATAGCGGGAGCCAAGAGACCCAGTACTTC. This encodes CASSRAYSGSQETQYF.

The rearrangement links TRBV5-1 to TRBJ2-7; perhaps TRBD1 as D (6 bases). This CDR3 has 14 residues. Looked up from germline, CDR1 is SGHRS and CDR2 is YFSETQ. V was shortened by 5 bases and J by 5 bases, with 17 bases between the two germline ends. CDR3 sequence: CASRLQGERNEQYF. Written as DNA, the CDR3 is TGCGCCAGCAGGCTACAGGGCGAACGGAACGAGCAGTACTTC.

The chain couples TRBV15 to TRBJ2-3; D call uncertain. Germline values: CDR1 LNHNV, CDR2 YYDKDF (reference sequence). The CDR3 extends over 16 amino acids. The V and J ends lost 1 base and 4 bases respectively, with 15 bases between them. CDR3 protein: CATSRGANTAPDTQYF. The CDR3 nucleotides are TGTGCCACCAGCAGAGGGGCCAACACGGCCCCAGATACGCAGTATTTT.

In regard to this clone: The junction does not match germline at one end; this may be a read error. V is TRBV2 and J is TRBJ1-2; D is unresolved. This CDR3 region has 12 residues. Germline V gene sequence: CDR1 SNHLY, CDR2 FYNNEI. The CDR3 reads CASSLERPEGYF. CDR3 DNA sequence: TGTGCCAGCAGTTTGGAGAGGCCCGAAGGCTACTTC.

Of note for this clone: The identical CDR3 is also encoded by other nucleotide sequences in the sample. The rearrangement links TRBV10-3 to TRBJ2-5, with 9 bases lining up with TRBD1. This CDR3 spans 12 amino acids. J lost 4 bases, V lost 6 bases, and 0 bases had no gene match. In germline, CDR1 is ENHRY, CDR2 SYGVKD. CDR3 sequence (DNA): TGTGCCATCAGGGACAGGGGAGAGACCCAGTACTTC. Amino acids: CAIRDRGETQYF.

The chain employs TRBV30 and TRBJ2-6; unclear D gene. Germline CDR1 and CDR2: GTSNPN and SVGIG (reference sequence). With 4 bases removed from V and 0 bases from J, the gap between germline ends came to 7 bases. The CDR3 sequence is 14 residues long. The CDR3 DNA is TGTGCCTGGAATAGACTCTCTGGGGCCAACGTCCTGACTTTC. It yields the protein CAWNRLSGANVLTF.

The chain couples TRBV27 to TRBJ2-2; 7 bases are a match to TRBD1. J was trimmed by 3 bases and V by 3 bases; bases with no gene match: 7. Germline V gives CDR1 MNHEY, CDR2 SMNVEV (reference sequence). The CDR3 extends over 16 amino acids. CDR3 coding DNA: TGTGCCAGCAGTTTCCAGGGACAGACATACACCGGGGAGCTGTTTTTT. Its protein product is CASSFQGQTYTGELFF.

This sequence joins TRBV10-3 and TRBJ2-7, with 11 bases matching TRBD2. Trimming removed 6 bases from V and 2 bases from J; junction bases left unmatched: 6. The CDR3 is made up of 15 amino acids. The germline gives CDR1 ENHRY, CDR2 SYGVKD. The DNA for the CDR3 is TGTGCCATCAGGGAACAACTAGCGGGGGCCTACGAGCAGTACTTC. This sequence encodes CAIREQLAGAYEQYF.

The J gene is TRBJ1-5, the V gene TRBV5-1; D gene uncertain. V lost 4 bases, J lost 4 bases, and 9 bases lay in between. This CDR3 is 13 amino acids long. From germline, CDR1 is SGHRS and CDR2 YFSETQ. The DNA of the CDR3 is TGCGCCAGCAGCCAAGACGGGAATCAGCCCCAGCATTTT. Translated: CASSQDGNQPQHF.

CDR3 in DNA: TGTGCCAGCAGCTTAGGCCGCAGCCAGACAGATACGCAGTATTTT. Residues: CASSLGRSQTDTQYF. The chain has TRBV11-3 and TRBJ2-3; D is ambiguous. Germline V lookup: CDR1 SGHNT, CDR2 YENEEA. This CDR3 contains 15 residues. Trimming left V 1 base short and J 3 bases short, with 11 bases between.

Worth noting for this clone: Other DNA sequences from this sample encode an identical CDR3 as well. This chain links TRBV6-5 with TRBJ1-4; D gene unclear. The CDR3 totals 15 residues. Trimming removed 0 bases from V and 5 bases from J, with 10 bases in between. Looked up from germline, CDR1 is MNHEY and CDR2 is SVGAGI. The DNA of the CDR3 is TGTGCCAGCAGTTACTCGACGGGAGGAAATGAAAAACTGTTTTTT. The encoded protein is CASSYSTGGNEKLFF.

V usage is TRBV10-3 and J usage is TRBJ2-7; the D call may be TRBD1 or TRBD2 (5 bases each). V dropped 7 bases and J dropped 5 bases, with 18 bases sitting between them. Germline lookup yields CDR1 ENHRY and CDR2 SYGVKD. This CDR3 comprises 14 residues. The CDR3 DNA sequence: TGTGCCATCACCCCGGGACGGGACGCTCACGAGCAGTACTTC. It translates to CAITPGRDAHEQYF.

This sequence joins TRBV25-1 and TRBJ1-5, with D hard to call. Germline loops: CDR1 MGHDK, CDR2 SYGVNS. This CDR3 is built from 15 residues. The ends were cut back, 1 base at V and 0 bases at J, with 7 bases in the middle. CDR3 nucleotides: TGTGCCAGCAGTGAATCCGGGTCTAGCAATCAGCCCCAGCATTTT. It translates to CASSESGSSNQPQHF.

This sequence joins TRBV5-6 and TRBJ2-5; no firm D call. Per the germline V gene, CDR1 is SGHDT and CDR2 is YYEEEE. Trimming cost V 1 base and J 4 bases, with 8 bases left between them. This CDR3 region has 13 residues. The CDR3 loop is CASSLLDGETQYF. CDR3 DNA sequence: TGTGCCAGCAGCTTGTTGGATGGAGAGACCCAGTACTTC.

The chain uses TRBV2 and TRBJ2-1; 7 bases align to TRBD2. The CDR3 length is 15 residues. Germline values: CDR1 SNHLY, CDR2 FYNNEI. V shed 9 bases, J shed 0 bases, and the junction held 8 bases outside the gene matches. The CDR3 bases are TGTGCCAGTCAGCGGGATCTGAGCTCCTACAATGAGCAGTTCTTC. The encoded protein is CASQRDLSSYNEQFF.